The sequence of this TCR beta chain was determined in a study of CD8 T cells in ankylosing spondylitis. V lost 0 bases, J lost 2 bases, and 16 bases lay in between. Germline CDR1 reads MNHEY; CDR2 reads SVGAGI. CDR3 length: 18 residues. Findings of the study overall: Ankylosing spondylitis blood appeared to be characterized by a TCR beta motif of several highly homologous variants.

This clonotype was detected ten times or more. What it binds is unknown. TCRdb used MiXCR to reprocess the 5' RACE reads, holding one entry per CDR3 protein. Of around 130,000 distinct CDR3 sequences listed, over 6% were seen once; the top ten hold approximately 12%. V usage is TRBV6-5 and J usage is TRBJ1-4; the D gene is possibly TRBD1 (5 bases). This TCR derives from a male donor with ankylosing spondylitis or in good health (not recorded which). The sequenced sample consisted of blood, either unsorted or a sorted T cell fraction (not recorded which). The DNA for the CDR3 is TGTGCCAGCAGTTACTCGACCCCGGGGCTGCTGACTAATGAAAAACTGTTTTTT. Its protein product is CASSYSTPGLLTNEKLFF.